This entry lists 12 T cell receptor beta chains sequenced from one sample in a study of identical twins. MiXCR, run by TCRdb on the 5' RACE reads, gives a single entry per CDR3 protein. The sample includes approximately 140,000 distinct CDR3 sequences, roughly 3.5% seen only once; the top ten take approximately 7.7%. The sequenced sample was memory T cells sorted from blood. These TCRs come from a man aged 18-30 years in good health.

This clonotype was seen many times. The chain has TRBV20-1 and TRBJ2-1; 7 bases agree with TRBD2. Germline V gene sequence: CDR1 DFQATT, CDR2 SNEGSKA (reference sequence). This CDR3 spans 14 amino acids. CDR3 nucleotides: TGCATCGCTAGTCAGCGGGGCCTTCACAATGAGCAGTTCTTC. Protein sequence: CIASQRGLHNEQFF.

This clonotype has a count of ten or more. The V gene is TRBV5-1, the J gene TRBJ1-6, with D uncertain. The CDR3 totals 13 residues. V was trimmed by 4 bases and J by 9 bases, leaving 11 bases between them. Germline V gene data show CDR1 as SGHRS and CDR2 as YFSETQ. The CDR3 DNA is TGCGCCAGCAGCCCCGACATACCTTCACCCCTCCACTTT. Translation: CASSPDIPSPLHF.

There are many counts of this clonotype. The V and J genes are TRBV3-1 and TRBJ2-1; 13 bases align to TRBD2. The germline V gene encodes CDR1 LGHDT and CDR2 YNNKEL (reference sequence). J lost 7 bases, V lost 1 base, and 7 bases had no gene match. This CDR3 is 17 amino acids long. CDR3 bases: TGTGCCAGCAGCCAAGTTGGGACTAGCGGGAAGGGGAATGAGCAGTTCTTC. It encodes CASSQVGTSGKGNEQFF.

This clonotype was seen ten or more times. The chain uses TRBV14 and TRBJ1-2; possibly TRBD1 for D (5 bases). V lost 2 bases, J lost 6 bases, and 13 bases lay in between. The CDR3 is 14 residues long. Per the germline V gene, CDR1 is SGHDN and CDR2 is FVKESK. The CDR3 sequence is CASSQLPDNHGYTF. The CDR3 bases are TGTGCCAGCAGCCAACTTCCGGACAATCATGGCTACACCTTC.

This clonotype has a count of ten or more. This sequence joins TRBV28 and TRBJ1-1; perhaps TRBD1 as D (5 bases). Germline V gives CDR1 MDHEN, CDR2 SYDVKM. Trimming removed 2 bases at V and 0 bases at J, with 10 bases between. The CDR3 has 15 amino acids. The CDR3, as DNA: TGTGCCAGCAGTTTAGATGGAGGGGTGAACACTGAAGCTTTCTTT. It codes for CASSLDGGVNTEAFF. Looking up the rest from reference TRBV28 and TRBJ1-1 gives the full variable domain: DVKVTQSSRYLVKRTGEKVFLECVQDMDHENMFWYRQDPGLGLRLIYFSYDVKMKEKGDIPEGYSVSREKKERFSLILESASTNQTSMYLCASSLDGGVNTEAFFGQGTRLTVV.

This clonotype was recorded at least ten times. The chain carries TRBV27 and TRBJ2-5; D is unresolved. Germline lookup yields CDR1 MNHEY and CDR2 SMNVEV (reference sequence). V lost 8 bases to trimming and J lost 5 bases, with 9 bases between them. The CDR3 consists of 11 residues. For the CDR3, the DNA is TGTGCCAGCGGGATCGACGAGACCCAGTACTTC. It is translated as CASGIDETQYF.

In this sample, this clonotype is medium-sized. This chain joins TRBV4-3 and TRBJ2-7; 7 bases line up with TRBD1. The J segment lost 6 bases and the V segment lost 0 bases, leaving 5 bases of the junction unmatched. This CDR3 has 14 amino acids. Germline assignment: CDR1 LGHNA and CDR2 YSLEER. The CDR3 DNA reads as TGCGCCAGCAGCCAAGACAGGGGGTATTTCGAGCAGTACTTC. This translates into CASSQDRGYFEQYF.

This clonotype was detected many times. The rearrangement uses TRBV5-1 and TRBJ2-1, with 7 bases matching TRBD1. J lost 2 bases, V lost 2 bases, and 4 bases had no gene match. CDR3 size: 15 residues. Germline V CDR1 and CDR2: SGHRS, YFSETQ. This CDR3 is CASSLGGLTYNEQFF. CDR3 bases: TGCGCCAGCAGCTTAGGGGGCTTGACCTACAATGAGCAGTTCTTC.

The sample holds many counts of this clonotype. The chain is built from TRBV2 and TRBJ2-1, with 9 bases that match TRBD2. The length of the CDR3 is 13 residues. CDR1 SNHLY and CDR2 FYNNEI come from the germline V gene. Trimming at V came to 3 bases and at J to 13 bases, leaving 7 bases not matched to a gene. CDR3 DNA: TGTGCCAGCAGTGACCCTAGCGGGGTTGTACAGTTCTTC. It encodes CASSDPSGVVQFF.

A few counts support this clonotype. The J gene is TRBJ1-4, the V gene TRBV2, with a weak D call TRBD1 (6 bases). Germline CDR1 SNHLY, CDR2 FYNNEI. Trimming took off 4 bases at V and 4 bases at J, with 10 bases between the two ends. CDR3 length equals 14 residues. The CDR3 protein is CASSGTGINEKLFF. CDR3 in DNA: TGTGCCAGCAGTGGTACAGGGATTAATGAAAAACTGTTTTTT.

At least ten counts were recorded for this clonotype. The gene calls are TRBV11-1 and TRBJ2-4; D gene unclear. With 1 base removed from V and 8 bases from J, the gap between germline ends came to 9 bases. CDR1 and CDR2 from the germline V gene are SGHAT and FQDESV (reference sequence). The CDR3 is 13 amino acids. CDR3 in DNA: TGTGCCAGCAGCTTAGGAGGCCGCGACATTCAGTACTTC. This gives the protein CASSLGGRDIQYF.

At least ten counts were recorded for this clonotype. The rearrangement links TRBV9 to TRBJ2-3, with D uncertain. Germline values: CDR1 SGDLS, CDR2 YYNGEE. V was shortened by 0 bases and J by 6 bases, with 8 bases between the two germline ends. This CDR3 region has 13 residues. Written as DNA, the CDR3 is TGTGCCAGCAGCGTAGAGGTTCTTGATACGCAGTATTTT. Translating it yields CASSVEVLDTQYF.